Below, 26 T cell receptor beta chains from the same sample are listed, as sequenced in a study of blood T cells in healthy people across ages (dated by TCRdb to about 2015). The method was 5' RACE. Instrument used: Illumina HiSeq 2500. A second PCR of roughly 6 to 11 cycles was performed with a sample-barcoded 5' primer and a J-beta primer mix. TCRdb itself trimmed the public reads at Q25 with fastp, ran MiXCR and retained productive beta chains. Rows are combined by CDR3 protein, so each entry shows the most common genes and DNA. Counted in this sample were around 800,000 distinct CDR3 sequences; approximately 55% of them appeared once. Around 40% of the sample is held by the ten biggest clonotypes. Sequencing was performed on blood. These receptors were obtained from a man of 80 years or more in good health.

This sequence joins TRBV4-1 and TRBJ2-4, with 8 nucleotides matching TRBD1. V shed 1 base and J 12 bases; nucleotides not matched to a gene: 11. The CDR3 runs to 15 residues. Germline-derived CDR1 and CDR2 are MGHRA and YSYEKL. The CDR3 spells CASSQGLTGAASQYF. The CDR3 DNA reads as TGCGCCAGCAGCCAAGGATTGACAGGGGCGGCCAGTCAGTACTTC.

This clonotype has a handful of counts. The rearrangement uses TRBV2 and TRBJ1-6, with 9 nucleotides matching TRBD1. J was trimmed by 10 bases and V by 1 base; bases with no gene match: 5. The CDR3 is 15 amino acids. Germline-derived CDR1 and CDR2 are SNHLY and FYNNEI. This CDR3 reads CASSEGDRVSSPLHF. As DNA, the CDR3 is TGTGCCAGCAGTGAAGGGGACAGGGTGTCCTCACCCCTCCACTTT.

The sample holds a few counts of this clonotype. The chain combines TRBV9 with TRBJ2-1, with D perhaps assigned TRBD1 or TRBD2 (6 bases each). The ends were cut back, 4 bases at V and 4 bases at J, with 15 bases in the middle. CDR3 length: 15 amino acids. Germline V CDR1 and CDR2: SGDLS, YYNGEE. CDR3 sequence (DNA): TGTGCCAGCAGCATACAGGGAGGAGGGTACAATGAGCAGTTCTTC. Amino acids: CASSIQGGGYNEQFF.

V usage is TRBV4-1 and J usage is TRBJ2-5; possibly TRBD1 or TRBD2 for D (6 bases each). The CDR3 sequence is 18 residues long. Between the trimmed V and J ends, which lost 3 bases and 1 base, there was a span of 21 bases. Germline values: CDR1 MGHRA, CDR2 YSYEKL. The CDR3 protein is CASSHVVLRGAGQETQYF. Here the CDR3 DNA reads TGCGCCAGCAGCCATGTTGTCCTGAGGGGGGCAGGCCAAGAGACCCAGTACTTC.

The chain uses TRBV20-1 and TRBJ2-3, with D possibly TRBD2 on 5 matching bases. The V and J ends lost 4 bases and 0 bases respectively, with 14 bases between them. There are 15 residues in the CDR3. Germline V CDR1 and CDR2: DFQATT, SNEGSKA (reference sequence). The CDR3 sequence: CSAMPGIRSTDTQYF. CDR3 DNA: TGCAGTGCTATGCCCGGGATCCGGAGCACAGATACGCAGTATTTT.

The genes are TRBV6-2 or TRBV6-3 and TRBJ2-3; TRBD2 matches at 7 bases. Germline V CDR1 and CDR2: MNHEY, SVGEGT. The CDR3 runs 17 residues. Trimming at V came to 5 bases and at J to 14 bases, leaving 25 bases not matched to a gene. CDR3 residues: CASSPWPAREIRRYAYF. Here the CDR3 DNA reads TGTGCCAGCAGTCCCTGGCCAGCGCGGGAGATCCGCAGATACGCGTATTTT.

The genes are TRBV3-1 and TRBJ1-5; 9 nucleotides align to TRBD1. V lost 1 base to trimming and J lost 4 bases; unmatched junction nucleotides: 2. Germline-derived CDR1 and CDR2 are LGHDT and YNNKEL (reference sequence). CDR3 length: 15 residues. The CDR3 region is CASSQGGQGNQPQHF. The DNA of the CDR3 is TGTGCCAGCAGCCAAGGGGGACAGGGAAATCAGCCCCAGCATTTT.

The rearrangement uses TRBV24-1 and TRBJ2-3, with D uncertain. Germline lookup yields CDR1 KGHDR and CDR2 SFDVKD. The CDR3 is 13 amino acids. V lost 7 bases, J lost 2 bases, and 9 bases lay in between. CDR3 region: CATRGIHTDTQYF. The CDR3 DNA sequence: TGTGCCACCAGGGGGATTCACACAGATACGCAGTATTTT.

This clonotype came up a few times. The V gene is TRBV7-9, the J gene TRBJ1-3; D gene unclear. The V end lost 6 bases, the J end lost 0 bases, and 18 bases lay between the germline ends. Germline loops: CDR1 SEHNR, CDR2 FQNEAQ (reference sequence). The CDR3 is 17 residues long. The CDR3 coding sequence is TGTGCCAGCAGACCGCCAGGTGCCGAGGGCTCTGGAAACACCATATATTTT. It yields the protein CASRPPGAEGSGNTIYF.

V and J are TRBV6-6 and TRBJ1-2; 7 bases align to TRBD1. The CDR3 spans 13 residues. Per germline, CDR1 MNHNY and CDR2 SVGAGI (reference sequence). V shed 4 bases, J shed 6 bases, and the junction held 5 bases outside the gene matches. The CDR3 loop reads CASSCRQGNGYTF. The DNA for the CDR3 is TGTGCCAGCAGTTGCCGACAGGGCAATGGCTACACCTTC.

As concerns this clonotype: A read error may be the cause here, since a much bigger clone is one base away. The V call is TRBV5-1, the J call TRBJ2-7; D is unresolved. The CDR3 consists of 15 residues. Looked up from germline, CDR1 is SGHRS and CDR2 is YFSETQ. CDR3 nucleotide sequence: TGCGCCAGCAGCCGGACCGTGCAGAGCTCCCACGAGCAGTACTTC. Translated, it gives CASSRTVQSSHEQYF.

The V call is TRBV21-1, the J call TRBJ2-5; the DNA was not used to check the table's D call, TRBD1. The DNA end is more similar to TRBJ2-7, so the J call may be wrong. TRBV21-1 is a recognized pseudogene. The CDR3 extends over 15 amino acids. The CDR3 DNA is TGTGCCAGCAGCAAGGGGACAGGGGGACCCTACGAGCAGTACTTC. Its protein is CASSKGTGGPYEQYF.

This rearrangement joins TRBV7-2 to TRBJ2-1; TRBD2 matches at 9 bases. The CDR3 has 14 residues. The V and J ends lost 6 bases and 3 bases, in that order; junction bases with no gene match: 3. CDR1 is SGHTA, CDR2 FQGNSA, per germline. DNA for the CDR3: TGTGCCAGCAGAAGCGGGGGGTACTACAATGAGCAGTTCTTC. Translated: CASRSGGYYNEQFF.

This CDR3 is CATSDLPAGRSRETQYF. The DNA of the CDR3 is TGTGCCACCAGTGATTTGCCGGCGGGGAGGAGTCGAGAGACCCAGTACTTC. The chain joins TRBV24-1 to TRBJ2-5; D is possibly TRBD2 (6 bases). The V end was cut by 0 bases, the J end by 4 bases, with 17 bases between. This CDR3 is 17 amino acids long. Per germline, CDR1 KGHDR and CDR2 SFDVKD.

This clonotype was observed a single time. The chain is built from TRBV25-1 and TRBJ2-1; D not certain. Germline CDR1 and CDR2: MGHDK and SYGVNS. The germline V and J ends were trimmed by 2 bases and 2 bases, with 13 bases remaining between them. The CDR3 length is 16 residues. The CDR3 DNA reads TGTGCCAGCAGTGAACCCGCCCGGCTCGCCTACAATGAGCAGTTCTTC. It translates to CASSEPARLAYNEQFF.

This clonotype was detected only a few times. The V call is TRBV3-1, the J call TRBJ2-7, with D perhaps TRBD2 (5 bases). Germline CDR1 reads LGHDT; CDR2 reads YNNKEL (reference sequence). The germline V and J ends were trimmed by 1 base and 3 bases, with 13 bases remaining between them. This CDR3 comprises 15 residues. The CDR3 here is CASSQGGGWGYEQYF. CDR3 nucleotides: TGTGCCAGCAGCCAAGGCGGCGGGTGGGGCTACGAGCAGTACTTC.

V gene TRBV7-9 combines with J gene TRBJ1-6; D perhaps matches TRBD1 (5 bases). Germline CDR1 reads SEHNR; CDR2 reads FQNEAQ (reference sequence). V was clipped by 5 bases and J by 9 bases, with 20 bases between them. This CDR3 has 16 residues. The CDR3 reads CASSLVRGRGFSPLHF. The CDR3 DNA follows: TGTGCCAGCAGCCTCGTGCGGGGACGGGGTTTTTCACCCCTCCACTTT.

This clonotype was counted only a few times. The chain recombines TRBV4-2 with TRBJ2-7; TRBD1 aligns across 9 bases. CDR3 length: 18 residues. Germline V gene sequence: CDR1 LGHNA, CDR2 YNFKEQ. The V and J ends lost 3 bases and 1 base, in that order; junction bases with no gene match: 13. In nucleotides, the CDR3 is TGTGCCAGCAGCCACCACTCTCCGGTGACAGGGGGATCCTACGAGCAGTACTTC. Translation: CASSHHSPVTGGSYEQYF.

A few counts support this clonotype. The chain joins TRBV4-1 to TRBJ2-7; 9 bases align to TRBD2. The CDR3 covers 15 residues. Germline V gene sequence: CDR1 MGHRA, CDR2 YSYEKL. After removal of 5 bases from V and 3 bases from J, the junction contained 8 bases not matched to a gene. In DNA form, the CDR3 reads TGCGCCAGCAGCACGGCGACTAGCGGTAACTACGAGCAGTACTTC. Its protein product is CASSTATSGNYEQYF.

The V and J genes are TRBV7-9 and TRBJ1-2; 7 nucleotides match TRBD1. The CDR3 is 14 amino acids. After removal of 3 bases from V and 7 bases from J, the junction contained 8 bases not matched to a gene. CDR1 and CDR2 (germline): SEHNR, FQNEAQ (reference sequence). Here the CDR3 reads CASSFSDRVGGYTF. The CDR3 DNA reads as TGTGCCAGCAGCTTCTCCGACAGGGTCGGTGGCTACACCTTC.

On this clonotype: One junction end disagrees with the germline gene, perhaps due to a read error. The CDR3 sequence is CAFSESADSYEQYF. The DNA of the CDR3 is TGTGCCTTCAGTGAGTCGGCAGACTCCTACGAGCAGTACTTC. The chain couples TRBV10-3 to TRBJ2-7; D is undetermined. Per the germline V gene, CDR1 is ENHRY and CDR2 is SYGVKD. The CDR3 sequence is 14 residues long.

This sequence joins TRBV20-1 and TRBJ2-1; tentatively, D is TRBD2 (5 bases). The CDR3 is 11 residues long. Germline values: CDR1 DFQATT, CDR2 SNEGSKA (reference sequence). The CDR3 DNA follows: TGCAGCCAGAGCGGTTTGGATGAGCAGTTCTTC. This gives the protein CSQSGLDEQFF.

For the CDR3, the DNA is TGTGCCAGCAGCACCCGACAGAACACTGAAGCTTTCTTT. This codes for CASSTRQNTEAFF. The rearrangement links TRBV7-2 to TRBJ1-1; D not resolved. CDR1 and CDR2 from the germline V gene are SGHTA and FQGNSA. The CDR3 has 13 amino acids. V lost 5 bases and J 1 base, leaving 8 bases between the germline ends.

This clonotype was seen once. CDR3: CSARSGTPGANEQYF. CDR3 DNA sequence: TGCAGTGCTAGATCCGGGACACCTGGGGCAAACGAGCAGTACTTC. The rearrangement links TRBV20-1 to TRBJ2-1; tentatively, D is TRBD1 (6 bases). Matching the DNA end better, TRBJ2-7 makes the J call doubtful. The CDR3 covers 15 residues. Germline V gene sequence: CDR1 DFQATT, CDR2 SNEGSKA (reference sequence).

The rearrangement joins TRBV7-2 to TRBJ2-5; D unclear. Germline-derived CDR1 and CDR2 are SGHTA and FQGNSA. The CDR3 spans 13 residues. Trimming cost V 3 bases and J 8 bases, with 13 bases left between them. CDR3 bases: TGTGCCAGCAGCTTCCCCCCGGACCCCACCCAGTACTTC. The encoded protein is CASSFPPDPTQYF.

CDR3 sequence reads: CASSQLADQFF. The CDR3 coding sequence is TGTGCCAGCAGTCAACTAGCGGATCAGTTCTTC. The V and J genes are TRBV7-9 and TRBJ2-1, with 8 bases matching TRBD2. The CDR3 contains 11 residues. Trimming removed 6 bases from V and 13 bases from J; junction bases left unmatched: 5. The V gene's germline CDR1 is SEHNR and CDR2 FQNEAQ (reference sequence).